One sample yielded the 14 T cell receptor beta chains listed below, sequenced in a study of blood T cell repertoires in COVID-19. Libraries were prepared by immunoSEQ multiplex PCR; TCRdb keeps only in-frame clonotypes and omits some of them. The data show 58,000 or so clones, with under 85% seen just once and 28% held by the top ten. The sequenced sample consisted of peripheral blood. The receptors come from a woman over 75 with acute or convalescent COVID-19.

The chain uses TRBV11-2 and TRBJ2-1, with 9 bases lining up with TRBD1. The trim removed 6 bases at V and 9 bases at J, leaving 21 bases unmatched. CDR3 length: 18 amino acids. CDR1 is SGHAT, CDR2 FQNNGV, per germline. CDR3 bases: TGTGCCAGCAGTCGTCTCACAGGGGGCTGGGAACTAGCACGTGAGCAGTTCTTC. It codes for CASSRLTGGWELAREQFF.

DNA for the CDR3: TGCGCCAGCAGCCCCAGAGGGGGAAATCAGCCCCAGCATTTT. It is translated as CASSPRGGNQPQHF. The chain employs TRBV5-1 and TRBJ1-5, with D maybe TRBD1 (6 bases). Between the trimmed V and J ends, which lost 4 bases and 4 bases, there was a span of 12 bases. This CDR3 is built from 14 residues. Per germline, CDR1 SGHRS and CDR2 YFSETQ.

This clone was seen once. The chain has TRBV27 and TRBJ2-7; 7 bases fit TRBD1. The CDR3 extends over 13 amino acids. Germline V gene data show CDR1 as MNHEY and CDR2 as SMNVEV (reference sequence). With 1 base clipped from V and 4 bases from J, the junction kept 1 base outside the gene matches. The CDR3 loop reads CASSLWDRYEQYF. CDR3 bases: TGTGCCAGCAGTTTATGGGACAGATACGAGCAGTACTTC.

This clone was picked up a small number of times. The gene calls are TRBV7-6 and TRBJ2-7, with 7 bases that match TRBD2. The CDR3 totals 13 residues. Germline CDR1 is SGHVS and CDR2 is FNYEAQ. J lost 3 bases, V lost 4 bases, and 3 bases had no gene match. CDR3: CASSWQRGYEQYF. The CDR3 region has the DNA TGTGCCAGCAGCTGGCAGCGGGGCTACGAGCAGTACTTC.

The genes are TRBV7-2 and TRBJ2-7, with TRBD2 matching 8 bases. The CDR3 is 17 amino acids. Trimming cost V 1 base and J 2 bases; bases outside gene matches: 10. Germline V gene data show CDR1 as SGHTA and CDR2 as FQGNSA. In DNA form, the CDR3 reads TGTGCCAGCAGCTTAGGGGGGATTAGCGGGGTTCCCTACGAGCAGTACTTC. As protein: CASSLGGISGVPYEQYF.

Only one count was recorded for this clone. The V gene is TRBV6-1, the J gene TRBJ2-2, with D uncertain. V lost 2 bases to trimming and J lost 1 base, with 5 bases between them. CDR3 length equals 14 residues. CDR1 is MNHNS and CDR2 is SASEGT in the germline V gene. The DNA of the CDR3 is TGTGCCAGCAGTGAAAAGAGGAACACCGGGGAGCTGTTTTTT. Translation: CASSEKRNTGELFF.

The chain combines TRBV19 with TRBJ2-5; D ambiguous. V lost 10 bases and J lost 0, with 3 bases in between. This CDR3 comprises 10 residues. Per the germline V gene, CDR1 is LNHDA and CDR2 is SQIVND (reference sequence). The CDR3 DNA reads TGTGCCACCTACCAAGAGACCCAGTACTTC. This sequence encodes CATYQETQYF.

This clone was picked up a small number of times. This chain links TRBV5-6 with TRBJ2-5; 9 bases fit TRBD1. Looked up from germline, CDR1 is SGHDT and CDR2 is YYEEEE. Trimming at V came to 4 bases and at J to 2 bases, leaving 9 bases not matched to a gene. This CDR3 spans 16 amino acids. CDR3 nucleotide sequence: TGTGCCAGCAGCCTATTCGGACAGGGGCCACAAGAGACCCAGTACTTC. Its translation is CASSLFGQGPQETQYF.

This clone was observed a handful of times. V usage is TRBV6-2 or TRBV6-3 and J usage is TRBJ1-2; no reliable D call. This CDR3 contains 16 residues. V shed 0 bases and J shed 1 base, with 12 bases lying between them. The germline V gene encodes CDR1 MNHEY and CDR2 SVGEGT. CDR3 residues: CASSYSMGGINYGYTF. The DNA for the CDR3 is TGTGCCAGCAGTTACTCGATGGGAGGGATTAACTATGGCTACACCTTC.

The V call is TRBV7-2, the J call TRBJ1-2; D unclear. The V end lost 5 bases, the J end lost 5 bases, and 18 bases lay between the germline ends. This CDR3 contains 15 residues. Germline values: CDR1 SGHTA, CDR2 FQGNSA. The DNA for the CDR3 is TGTGCCAGCAGCCTGAGGGCAGACACTATTTATGGCTACACCTTC. Translation gives CASSLRADTIYGYTF.

This clone was found many times. The rearrangement uses TRBV7-3 and TRBJ2-2; 7 nucleotides agree with TRBD2. CDR3 length: 19 residues. The V and J ends lost 1 base and 4 bases, in that order; junction bases with no gene match: 15. CDR1 is SGHTA and CDR2 is FQGTGA in the germline V gene. The CDR3 protein is CASSLRGRRPSGFTGELFF. The CDR3 DNA is TGTGCCAGCAGCTTAAGGGGGAGGAGGCCTAGCGGTTTCACCGGGGAGCTGTTTTTT. Supplemented by reference TRBV7-3 and TRBJ2-2, the full variable domain reads GAGVSQTPSNKVTEKGKYVELRCDPISGHTALYWYRQSLGQGPEFLIYFQGTGAADDSGLPNDRFFAVRPEGSVSTLKIQRTERGDSAVYLCASSLRGRRPSGFTGELFFGEGSRLTVL.

V is TRBV18 and J is TRBJ1-3; D perhaps matches TRBD1 (6 bases). V was shortened by 1 base and J by 2 bases, with 12 bases between the two germline ends. Germline lookup yields CDR1 KGHSH and CDR2 LQKENI. This CDR3 has 16 amino acids. For the CDR3, the DNA is TGTGCCAGCTCACCACGACAGGCGAACGCTGGAAACACCATATATTTT. It yields the protein CASSPRQANAGNTIYF.

The chain recombines TRBV18 with TRBJ2-7, with TRBD1 matching over 8 bases. Trimming took 4 bases from V and 6 from J; bases not matched to a gene: 2. The CDR3 length is 12 residues. Germline CDR1 KGHSH, CDR2 LQKENI. The CDR3 DNA reads as TGTGCCAGCTCACTAGACAGGGGCGAGCAGTACTTC. Translated: CASSLDRGEQYF.

The count of this clone is one. J is TRBJ2-7 and V is TRBV11-3, with TRBD2 identical over 7 bases. Germline V lookup: CDR1 SGHNT, CDR2 YENEEA. This CDR3 comprises 14 residues. After removal of 4 bases from V and 4 bases from J, the junction contained 7 bases not matched to a gene. The CDR3: CASSSSAGRYEQYF. The CDR3 coding sequence is TGTGCCAGCAGCTCCTCAGCGGGAAGGTACGAGCAGTACTTC.